Following are 10 T cell receptor beta chains from one sample sequenced in a study of identifying expanded T cells in peripheral blood. This table comes from immunoSEQ multiplex PCR, and its TCRdb copy is limited to in-frame clones, with some not included. The sample records 130,000 or so clones, about 80% being singletons. Sequenced sample: blood. The receptors were gathered from a person aged 18 to 70 in good health.

The chain carries TRBV29-1 and TRBJ1-2, with D hard to call. CDR1 is SQVTM and CDR2 is ANQGSEA in the germline V gene. V shed 3 bases and J shed 13 bases, with 15 bases lying between them. This CDR3 comprises 11 residues. The CDR3 loop reads CSVDSGWISTF. CDR3 nucleotides: TGCAGCGTTGATTCCGGTTGGATAAGCACCTTC.

This chain connects TRBV19 to TRBJ1-5; unclear D gene. The V gene's germline CDR1 is LNHDA and CDR2 SQIVND (reference sequence). V lost 5 bases and J lost 9, with 17 bases in between. The CDR3 extends over 14 amino acids. Written as DNA, the CDR3 is TGTGCCAGTAGTCACCTAACCGTCGAGGGGCCCCAGCATTTT. Translated: CASSHLTVEGPQHF.

Only one count was recorded for this clone. The chain has TRBV7-6 and TRBJ2-7; no clear D. The germline CDR1 and CDR2 sequences are SGHVS and FNYEAQ. There are 14 residues in the CDR3. The V end lost 5 bases, the J end lost 7 bases, and 18 bases lay between the germline ends. CDR3 DNA sequence: TGTGCCAGCAGCCCTCCCGGCGGTGCGTGGGAGCAGTACTTC. This encodes CASSPPGGAWEQYF.

In its sample, this clone was seen a few times. The rearrangement links TRBV7-3 to TRBJ1-5; D call uncertain. Per germline, CDR1 SGHTA and CDR2 FQGTGA. This CDR3 region has 15 residues. Trimming pared 2 bases from V and 0 bases from J, leaving 8 bases between. CDR3 nucleotides: TGTGCCAGCAGCTTAGTGGGTAATAGCAATCAGCCCCAGCATTTT. Its protein product is CASSLVGNSNQPQHF.

The V and J genes are TRBV9 and TRBJ2-6, with 7 bases fitting TRBD1. Trimming removed 0 bases from V and 3 bases from J; junction bases left unmatched: 3. The length of the CDR3 is 16 residues. Germline V gene data show CDR1 as SGDLS and CDR2 as YYNGEE. CDR3 loop: CASSVEGARGANVLTF. In DNA form, the CDR3 reads TGTGCCAGCAGCGTAGAGGGGGCGCGTGGGGCCAACGTCCTGACTTTC.

The gene calls are TRBV5-6 and TRBJ1-6; D unresolved. This CDR3 comprises 17 residues. Per germline, CDR1 SGHDT and CDR2 YYEEEE. Trimming removed 0 bases at V and 7 bases at J, with 17 bases between. CDR3 region: CASSLDLSWTDNSPLHF. Here the CDR3 DNA reads TGTGCCAGCAGCTTGGATTTGAGTTGGACGGACAATTCACCCCTCCACTTT.

This chain connects TRBV4-3 to TRBJ2-1; the match to TRBD2 covers 8 bases. This CDR3 spans 18 amino acids. V was clipped by 0 bases and J by 7 bases; unmatched bases: 14. CDR1 LGHNA and CDR2 YSLEER come from the germline V gene. DNA for the CDR3: TGCGCCAGCAGCCAAGATTTTAGGGCTAGCGGGTTTATAAATGAGCAGTTCTTC. Residues: CASSQDFRASGFINEQFF.

This chain uses TRBV19 with TRBJ1-1; the D is unclear. Germline V gene sequence: CDR1 LNHDA, CDR2 SQIVND (reference sequence). This CDR3 is built from 15 residues. V shed 5 bases and J shed 3 bases, with 16 bases lying between them. The CDR3 coding sequence is TGTGCCAGTAGTGTTCCGAAATTTTACTACACTGAAGCTTTCTTT. Amino acids: CASSVPKFYYTEAFF.

The chain links TRBV2 to TRBJ2-6, with TRBD1 matching over 7 bases. Germline CDR1 SNHLY, CDR2 FYNNEI. V lost 8 bases and J lost 2; bases outside the gene matches: 6. The CDR3 runs to 15 residues. The CDR3 sequence: CASGDGTAGANVLTF. CDR3 nucleotide sequence: TGTGCCAGCGGGGACGGGACAGCTGGGGCCAACGTCCTGACTTTC. The variable domain in full, with the rest retrieved from reference TRBV2 and TRBJ2-6, is EPEVTQTPSHQVTQMGQEVILRCVPISNHLYFYWYRQILGQKVEFLVSFYNNEISEKSEIFDDQFSVERPDGSNFTLKIRSTKLEDSAMYFCASGDGTAGANVLTFGAGSRLTVL.

This rearrangement joins TRBV4-1 to TRBJ1-3; 8 nucleotides agree with TRBD1. Germline V gives CDR1 MGHRA, CDR2 YSYEKL. The CDR3 runs 17 residues. The V gene end was trimmed by 2 bases and the J gene end by 0 bases; junction bases not matched to a gene: 6. CDR3 residues: CASSQSGQAGSGNTIYF. The DNA for the CDR3 is TGCGCCAGCAGCCAATCGGGACAGGCCGGCTCTGGAAACACCATATATTTT.